This T cell receptor (beta chain) was obtained from a study of shared clonotypes between healthy human individuals. Findings and caveats of the study: Donors were few, which limited the genetic and exposure-history diversity represented. Clonotypes that were shared across four donors made up 4% to 6% of naive CD4 clonotypes.

Here immunoSEQ multiplex PCR was the method, and the copy in TCRdb shows in-frame clones only, minus some. This sample carries 2 million to 3 million clones, 80% to 95% of them seen once, and the ten largest clones take 0.36%. A remark on this clone: No antigen is known for it.

This CDR3 contains 14 residues. V gave up 4 bases and J gave up 3 bases; unmatched junction bases: 7. The V gene's germline CDR1 is SQVTM and CDR2 ANQGSEA. Donation came from healthy HIV-negative adults that had no recent acute infections or vaccinations. The genes are TRBV29-1 and TRBJ2-5, with 8 bases aligning to TRBD2. The TCR comes from a young man in good health. Some clones in this sample may be carry-over from other donors' samples. The sequenced sample consisted of naive CD4+ T cells from PBMCs. Subset denoted: CD45RA+ positively selected. The CDR3 is CSVGAGGGEETQYF. The CDR3 nucleotides read TGCAGCGTTGGGGCGGGAGGAGGGGAAGAGACCCAGTACTTC.